This T cell receptor beta chain derives from a study of T cell repertoires in cytomegalovirus infection. Study overall: HLA-B-restricted CMV epitopes that are well studied, plus recently identified HLA-C-restricted ones, were used by the study. Study conclusions and caveats: CMV carriers with the relevant HLA were identified by cumulative public TCR beta family frequency. Clonotype analysis showed dominance of the ex vivo response by HLA-C-restricted CMV-specific TCR beta clonotypes.

The CDR3 contains 15 residues. V gave up 2 bases and J gave up 10 bases, with 15 bases separating them. The V gene's germline CDR1 is LNHNV and CDR2 YYDKDF (reference sequence). For this clonotype: The antigen remains undetermined.

TCRdb processed the reads anew with MiXCR; each CDR3 protein has one entry. The sample contains about 270,000 distinct CDR3 sequences, under 25% of which appear only once. This sequence originates from a human donor in good health (CMV status not recorded). Some clones in this sample may be carry-over from other donors' samples. This sequence joins TRBV15 and TRBJ1-6; D may be TRBD1 (5 bases). The specimen comprised cultured PBMCs, sampled from culture after CMV antigen stimulation. This chain's CDR3 is CATSRPGPRTSPLHF. DNA for the CDR3: TGTGCCACCAGCAGACCGGGACCCCGAACCTCACCCCTCCACTTT.